The sequence of this T cell receptor beta chain was determined in a study of beta chain features in type 1 diabetes. Study background: The study examined roughly 100 million sorted cells across all samples.

The germline CDR1 and CDR2 sequences are SGHRS and YFSETQ. This CDR3 has 15 amino acids. After removal of 0 bases from V and 6 bases from J, the junction contained 6 bases not matched to a gene. This clone was recorded once. No antigen is known for it. The sequenced template was cDNA made from the entire isolated RNA. The assay was immunoSEQ multiplex PCR, and TCRdb's table has in-frame clones only and misses some. The sample carries fewer than 200,000 clones, about 8.1% recorded once. General observations from the study: Type 1 diabetes patients had moderately but significantly shorter TCRB CDR3s in all four CD4+ subsets.

The clonotype was recovered from a man between 18 and 35 years old in good health. Sequenced material: central memory CD4+ T cells from blood. The chain recombines TRBV5-1 with TRBJ2-7; 10 nucleotides align to TRBD2. Written as DNA, the CDR3 is TGCGCCAGCAGCTTGGTGGGACTAGCGAGGGCCGAGCAGTACTTC. Translating gives CASSLVGLARAEQYF.